The T cell receptor (beta chain) described here comes from a study of blood T cell repertoires in COVID-19. On the study more broadly: COVID-19 samples, acute and convalescent, were from the United States, Italy and Spain.

Per the original data handling: It was from reference gene primer amplification that nucleated cell counts were estimated. TCRdb's copy holds only in-frame clones and misses some; the assay was immunoSEQ multiplex PCR. V, J and clone size are taken as reported in that table, and D and trimming were inferred from the DNA itself. The sample yields tens of thousands of clones, roughly 80% seen once. The CDR3 has 15 residues. Germline loops: CDR1 MNHEY, CDR2 SVGAGI. Trimming removed 6 bases from V and 4 bases from J; junction bases left unmatched: 8. The sequence was collected from a woman aged 55 to 70 with acute or convalescent COVID-19. This chain uses TRBV6-5 with TRBJ2-1, with 8 bases lining up with TRBD2. Sample: peripheral blood. In DNA form, the CDR3 reads TGTGCCAGCAGACTAAGCGGGGGTACGTACAATGAGCAGTTCTTC. Encoded protein: CASRLSGGTYNEQFF.